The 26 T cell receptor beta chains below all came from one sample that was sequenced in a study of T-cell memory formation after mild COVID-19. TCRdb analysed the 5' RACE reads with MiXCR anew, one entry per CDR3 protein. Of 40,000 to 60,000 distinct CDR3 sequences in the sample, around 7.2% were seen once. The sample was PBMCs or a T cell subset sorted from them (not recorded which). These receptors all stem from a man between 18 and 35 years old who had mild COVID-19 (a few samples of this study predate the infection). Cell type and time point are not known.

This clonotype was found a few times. The CDR3 coding sequence is TGTGCCAGCAGTGCAGACCGTCAGCAGACCCAGTACTTC. It is translated as CASSADRQQTQYF. This chain links TRBV6-5 with TRBJ2-5; D is undetermined. The CDR3 has 13 amino acids. Trimming removed 5 bases at V and 6 bases at J, with 13 bases between. CDR1 is MNHEY, CDR2 SVGAGI, per germline.

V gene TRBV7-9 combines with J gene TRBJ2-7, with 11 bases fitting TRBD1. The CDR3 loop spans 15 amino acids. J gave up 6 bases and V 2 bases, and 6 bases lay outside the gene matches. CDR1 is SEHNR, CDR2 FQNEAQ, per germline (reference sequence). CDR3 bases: TGTGCCAGCAGCTTATATCGGACAGGGGGCGGCGAGCAGTACGTC. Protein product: CASSLYRTGGGEQYV.

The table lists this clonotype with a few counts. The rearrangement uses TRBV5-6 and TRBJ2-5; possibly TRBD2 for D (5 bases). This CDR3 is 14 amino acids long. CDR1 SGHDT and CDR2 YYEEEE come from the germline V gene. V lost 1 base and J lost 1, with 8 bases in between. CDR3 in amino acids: CASSLPGSQETQYF. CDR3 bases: TGTGCCAGCAGCTTGCCGGGGAGCCAAGAGACCCAGTACTTC.

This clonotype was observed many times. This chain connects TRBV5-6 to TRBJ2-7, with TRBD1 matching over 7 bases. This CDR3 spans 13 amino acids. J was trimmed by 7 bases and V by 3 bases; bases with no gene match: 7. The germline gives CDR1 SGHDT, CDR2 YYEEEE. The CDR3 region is CASSSGQVEEQYV. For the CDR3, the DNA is TGTGCCAGCAGCTCTGGACAGGTTGAGGAGCAGTACGTC.

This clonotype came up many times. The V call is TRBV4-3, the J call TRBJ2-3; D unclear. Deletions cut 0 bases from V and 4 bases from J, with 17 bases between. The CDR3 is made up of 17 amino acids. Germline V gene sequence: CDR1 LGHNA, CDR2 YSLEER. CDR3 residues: CASSQDLWGSPADTQYF. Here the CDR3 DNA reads TGCGCCAGCAGCCAAGATTTGTGGGGATCTCCTGCAGATACGCAGTATTTT.

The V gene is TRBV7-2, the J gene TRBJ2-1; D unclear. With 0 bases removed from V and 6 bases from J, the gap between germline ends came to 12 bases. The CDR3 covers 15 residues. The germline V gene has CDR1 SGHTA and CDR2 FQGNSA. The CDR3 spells CASSLALASRNEQFF. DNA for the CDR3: TGTGCCAGCAGCTTAGCGCTGGCCTCCCGCAATGAGCAGTTCTTC.

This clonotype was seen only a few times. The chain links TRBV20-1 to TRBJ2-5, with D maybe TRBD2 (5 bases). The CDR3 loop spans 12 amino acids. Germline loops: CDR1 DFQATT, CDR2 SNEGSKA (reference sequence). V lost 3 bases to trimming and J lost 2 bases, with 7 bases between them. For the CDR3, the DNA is TGCAGTGCTAGGACGGGGCAAGAGACCCAGTACTTC. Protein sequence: CSARTGQETQYF.

The CDR3: CASSQGGVYNEQFF. In DNA form, the CDR3 reads TGTGCCAGCAGCCAAGGAGGGGTTTACAATGAGCAGTTCTTC. The chain uses TRBV4-2 and TRBJ2-1; D assignment may be TRBD1 or TRBD2 (5 bases each). The CDR3 covers 14 residues. V was pared by 1 base and J by 4 bases, with 8 bases between. Germline V gene lookup returns CDR1 LGHNA and CDR2 YNFKEQ.

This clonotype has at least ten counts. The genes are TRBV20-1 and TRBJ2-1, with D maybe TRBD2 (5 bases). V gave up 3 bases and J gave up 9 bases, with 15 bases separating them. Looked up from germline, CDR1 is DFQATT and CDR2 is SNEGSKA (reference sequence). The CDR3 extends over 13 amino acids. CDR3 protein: CSARASMGGEQFF. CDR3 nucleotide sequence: TGCAGTGCTAGGGCTAGCATGGGTGGTGAGCAGTTCTTC.

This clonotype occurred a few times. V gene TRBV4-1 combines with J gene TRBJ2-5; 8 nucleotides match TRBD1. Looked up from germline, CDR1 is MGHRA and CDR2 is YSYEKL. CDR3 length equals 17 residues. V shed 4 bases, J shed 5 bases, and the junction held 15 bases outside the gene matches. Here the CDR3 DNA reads TGCGCCAGCAGCCCCCATTTCGGGCAGGGGGCGTTGGAGACCCAGTACTTC. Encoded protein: CASSPHFGQGALETQYF.

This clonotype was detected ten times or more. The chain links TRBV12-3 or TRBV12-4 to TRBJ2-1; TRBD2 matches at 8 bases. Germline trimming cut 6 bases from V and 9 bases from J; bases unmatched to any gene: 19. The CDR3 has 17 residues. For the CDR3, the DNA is TGTGCCAGCAGCAAGAGCTTAGCGGGGCCACACGAGGGTGAGCAGTTCTTC. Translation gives CASSKSLAGPHEGEQFF.

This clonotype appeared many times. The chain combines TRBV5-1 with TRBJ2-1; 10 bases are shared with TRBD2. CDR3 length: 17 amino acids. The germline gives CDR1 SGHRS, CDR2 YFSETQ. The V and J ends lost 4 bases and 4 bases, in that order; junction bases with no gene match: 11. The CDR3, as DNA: TGCGCCAGCAGCCCCGGGACTAGCGCCATTAGGTACAATGAGCAGTTCTTC. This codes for CASSPGTSAIRYNEQFF. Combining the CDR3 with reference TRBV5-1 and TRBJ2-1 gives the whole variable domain KAGVTQTPRYLIKTRGQQVTLSCSPISGHRSVSWYQQTPGQGLQFLFEYFSETQRNKGNFPGRFSGRQFSNSRSEMNVSTLELGDSALYLCASSPGTSAIRYNEQFFGPGTRLTVL.

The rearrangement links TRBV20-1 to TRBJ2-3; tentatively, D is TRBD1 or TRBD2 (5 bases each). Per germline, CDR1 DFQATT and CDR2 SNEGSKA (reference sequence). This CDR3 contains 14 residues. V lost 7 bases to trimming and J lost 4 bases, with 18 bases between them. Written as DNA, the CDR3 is TGCAGTGAGAAGGGACCCAAAAAGCCAGATACGCAGTATTTT. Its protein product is CSEKGPKKPDTQYF.

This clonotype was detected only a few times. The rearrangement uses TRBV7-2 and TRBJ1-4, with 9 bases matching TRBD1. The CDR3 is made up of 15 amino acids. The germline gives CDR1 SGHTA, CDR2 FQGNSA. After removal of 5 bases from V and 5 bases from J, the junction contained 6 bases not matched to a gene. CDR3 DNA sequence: TGTGCCAGCAGCGTGTACAGGGGGCTGAATGAAAAACTGTTTTTT. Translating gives CASSVYRGLNEKLFF.

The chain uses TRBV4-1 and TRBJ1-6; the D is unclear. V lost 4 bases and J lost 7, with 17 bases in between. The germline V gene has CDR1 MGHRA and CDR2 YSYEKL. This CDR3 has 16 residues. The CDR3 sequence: CASSLFRGQTNSPLHF. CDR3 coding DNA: TGCGCCAGCAGCCTCTTTCGCGGGCAGACAAATTCACCCCTCCACTTT.

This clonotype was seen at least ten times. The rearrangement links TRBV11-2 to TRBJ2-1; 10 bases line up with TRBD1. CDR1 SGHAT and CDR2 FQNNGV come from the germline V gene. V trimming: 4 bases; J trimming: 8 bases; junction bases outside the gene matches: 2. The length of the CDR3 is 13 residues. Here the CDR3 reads CASSSTGGDEQFF. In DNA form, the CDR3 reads TGTGCCAGCAGCTCGACAGGGGGCGATGAGCAGTTCTTC.

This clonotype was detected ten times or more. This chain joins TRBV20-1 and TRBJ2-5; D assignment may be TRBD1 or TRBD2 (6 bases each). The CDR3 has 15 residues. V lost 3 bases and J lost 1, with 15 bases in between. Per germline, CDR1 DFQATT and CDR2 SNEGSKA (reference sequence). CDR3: CSASNSGGGQETQYF. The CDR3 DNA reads TGCAGTGCTAGTAATTCCGGGGGCGGCCAAGAGACCCAGTACTTC.

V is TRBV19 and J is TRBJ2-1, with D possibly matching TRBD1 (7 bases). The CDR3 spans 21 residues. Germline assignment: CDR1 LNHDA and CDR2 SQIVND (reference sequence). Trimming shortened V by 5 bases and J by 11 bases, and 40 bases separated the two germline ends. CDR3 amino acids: CASSLYLRSHNLQGNGGKQFF. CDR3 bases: TGTGCCAGTAGTCTGTACTTACGATCCCACAACTTACAGGGGAACGGGGGAAAGCAGTTCTTC.

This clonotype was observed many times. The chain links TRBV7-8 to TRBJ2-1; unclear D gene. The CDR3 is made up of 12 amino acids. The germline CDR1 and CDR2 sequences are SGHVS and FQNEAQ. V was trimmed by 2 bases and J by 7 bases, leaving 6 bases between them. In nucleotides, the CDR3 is TGTGCCAGCAGCTTAACTGGGAATGAGCAGTTCTTC. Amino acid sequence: CASSLTGNEQFF.

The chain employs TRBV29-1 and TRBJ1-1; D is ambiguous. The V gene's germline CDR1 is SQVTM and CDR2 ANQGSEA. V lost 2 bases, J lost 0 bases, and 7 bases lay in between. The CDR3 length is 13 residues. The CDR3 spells CSVEPFVNTEAFF. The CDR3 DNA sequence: TGCAGCGTTGAACCGTTTGTGAACACTGAAGCTTTCTTT.

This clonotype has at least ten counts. The CDR3 is CASSPWTGDNTGELFF. The CDR3 DNA follows: TGTGCCAGCAGCCCATGGACAGGGGACAACACCGGGGAGCTGTTTTTT. This chain links TRBV7-7 with TRBJ2-2; 9 nucleotides line up with TRBD1. With V trimmed by 5 bases and J by 2 bases, 6 bases remained unmatched. Germline V CDR1 and CDR2: SSHAT, FNYEAQ (reference sequence). The CDR3 contains 16 residues.

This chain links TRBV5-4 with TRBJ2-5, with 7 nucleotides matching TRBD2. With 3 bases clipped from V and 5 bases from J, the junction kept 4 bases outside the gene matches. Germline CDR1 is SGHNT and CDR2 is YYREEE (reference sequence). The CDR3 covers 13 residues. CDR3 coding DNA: TGTGCCAGCAGCTGGTCCGGGAGGGAGACCCAGTACTTC. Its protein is CASSWSGRETQYF.

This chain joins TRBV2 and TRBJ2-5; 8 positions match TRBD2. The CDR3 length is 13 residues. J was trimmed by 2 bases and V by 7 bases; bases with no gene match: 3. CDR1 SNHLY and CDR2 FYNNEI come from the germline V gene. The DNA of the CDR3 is TGTGCCAGCACCCGCGGGGGGCAAGAGACCCAGTACTTC. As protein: CASTRGGQETQYF.

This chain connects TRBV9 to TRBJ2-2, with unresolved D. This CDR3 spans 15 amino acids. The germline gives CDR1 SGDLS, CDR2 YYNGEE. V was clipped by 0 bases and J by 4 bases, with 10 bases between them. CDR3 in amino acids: CASSVAGGFTGELFF. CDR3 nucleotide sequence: TGTGCCAGCAGCGTAGCGGGCGGCTTCACCGGGGAGCTGTTTTTT.

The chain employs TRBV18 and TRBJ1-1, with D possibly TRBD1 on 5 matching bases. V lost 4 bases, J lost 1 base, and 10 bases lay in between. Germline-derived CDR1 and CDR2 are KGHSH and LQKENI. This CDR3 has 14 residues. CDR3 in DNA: TGTGCCAGCTCACGGGATCAGGGGAACACTGAAGCTTTCTTT. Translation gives CASSRDQGNTEAFF.

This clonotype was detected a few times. CDR3 bases: TGCGCCAGCAGCCAAGATATTACAGGGTGGGAGACCCAGTACTTC. Its translation is CASSQDITGWETQYF. The V gene is TRBV4-3, the J gene TRBJ2-5, with a tentative D call TRBD1 (6 bases). The CDR3 totals 15 residues. Trimming pared 0 bases from V and 5 bases from J, leaving 13 bases between. Germline V gives CDR1 LGHNA, CDR2 YSLEER.